The 32 T cell receptor beta chains presented below share a single source sample, sequenced in a study of control samples from healthy donors and cancer patients. TCRdb's table, derived via immunoSEQ multiplex PCR, lists solely in-frame clones and lacks some. The table shows about 170,000 clones, with approximately 92% occurring only once. The sample consisted of blood. All receptors come from a woman aged 55-69 years in good health.

CDR3 amino acids: CASSETGRDGYTF. As DNA, the CDR3 is TGTGCCAGCAGTGAAACGGGCAGGGATGGCTACACCTTC. The rearrangement uses TRBV2 and TRBJ1-2; perhaps TRBD1 as D (5 bases). Trimming cost V 2 bases and J 6 bases, with 10 bases left between them. This CDR3 is 13 amino acids long. The germline CDR1 and CDR2 sequences are SNHLY and FYNNEI.

The rearrangement uses TRBV5-1 and TRBJ2-3, with TRBD1 as a possible D gene (6 bases). The CDR3 spans 15 residues. The germline V gene has CDR1 SGHRS and CDR2 YFSETQ. V shed 0 bases and J shed 0 bases, with 8 bases lying between them. The CDR3, as DNA: TGCGCCAGCAGCTTGGGACAGGCTAGCACAGATACGCAGTATTTT. This encodes CASSLGQASTDTQYF.

The V call is TRBV11-2, the J call TRBJ2-5; D is uncertain. The CDR3 has 13 residues. Trimming took off 6 bases at V and 5 bases at J, with 13 bases between the two ends. CDR1 is SGHAT and CDR2 is FQNNGV in the germline V gene. The CDR3 DNA follows: TGTGCCAGCAGACGTCCTGGCGAGGAGACCCAGTACTTC. It specifies CASRRPGEETQYF. The entire variable domain, with the rest obtained from reference TRBV11-2 and TRBJ2-5, is as follows: EAGVAQSPRYKIIEKRQSVAFWCNPISGHATLYWYQQILGQGPKLLIQFQNNGVVDDSQLPKDRFSAERLKGVDSTLKIQPAKLEDSAVYLCASRRPGEETQYFGPGTRLLVL.

This chain uses TRBV4-3 with TRBJ1-2, with TRBD1 matching 7 bases. Germline values: CDR1 LGHNA, CDR2 YSLEER. The CDR3 has 15 amino acids. The V segment lost 0 bases and the J segment 2 bases; nucleotides outside the gene matches: 3. CDR3 in DNA: TGCGCCAGCAGCCAAGAGTTGGGACAGAACTATGGCTACACCTTC. Amino acid sequence: CASSQELGQNYGYTF.

The gene calls are TRBV5-5 and TRBJ2-7; 7 bases fit TRBD2. There are 16 residues in the CDR3. Germline V CDR1 and CDR2: SGHKS, YYEKEE (reference sequence). The J segment lost 2 bases and the V segment lost 0 bases, leaving 8 bases of the junction unmatched. The CDR3, as DNA: TGTGCCAGCAGCTTGGCTGCGGGGGTGACCACCTACGAGCAGTACTTC. Translation: CASSLAAGVTTYEQYF.

J is TRBJ2-3 and V is TRBV11-2; D not certain. V lost 7 bases, J lost 4 bases, and 12 bases lay in between. The CDR3 loop spans 13 amino acids. The germline gives CDR1 SGHAT, CDR2 FQNNGV. The CDR3 loop is CASTRTLSDTQYF. Written as DNA, the CDR3 is TGTGCCAGCACCCGGACCCTTTCAGATACGCAGTATTTT.

This clone was found once. The chain couples TRBV12-5 to TRBJ2-7; 13 bases are a match to TRBD2. Losses at the gene ends were 1 base for V and 7 bases for J; bases not matched to a gene: 7. In germline, CDR1 is LGHNT, CDR2 FRNRAP. This CDR3 is built from 16 residues. DNA for the CDR3: TGTGCTAGTGGTTTGGGAACTAGCGGGGGGGCGGAAGAGCAGTACTTC. Its translation is CASGLGTSGGAEEQYF.

The genes are TRBV7-2 and TRBJ1-5; 11 bases map to TRBD1. The ends lost 5 bases at V and 4 bases at J; junction bases unmatched: 4. CDR3 length: 15 residues. CDR1 and CDR2 (germline): SGHTA, FQGNSA. CDR3 in DNA: TGTGCCAGCAGCCCGGGGACAGGGGGGAATCAGCCCCAGCATTTT. As protein: CASSPGTGGNQPQHF.

Concerning this clone itself: Different DNA sequences within this sample yield the same CDR3. The chain couples TRBV5-1 to TRBJ1-6; D is undetermined. The V end lost 0 bases, the J end lost 0 bases, and 7 bases lay between the germline ends. Germline V lookup: CDR1 SGHRS, CDR2 YFSETQ. The CDR3 has 16 residues. Here the CDR3 DNA reads TGCGCCAGCAGCTTGGGAGAAAGCTCCTATAATTCACCCCTCCACTTT. Residues: CASSLGESSYNSPLHF.

The rearrangement joins TRBV7-2 to TRBJ1-6, with TRBD1 matching over 7 bases. The germline V gene encodes CDR1 SGHTA and CDR2 FQGNSA. V gave up 4 bases and J gave up 10 bases; unmatched junction bases: 7. The CDR3 consists of 14 residues. The CDR3 DNA is TGTGCCAGCAGCTCGCAGGGGGTAGGATCACCCCTCCACTTT. Protein: CASSSQGVGSPLHF.

This chain joins TRBV11-2 and TRBJ2-3; 12 bases map to TRBD1. Germline V CDR1 and CDR2: SGHAT, FQNNGV. V trimming: 5 bases; J trimming: 11 bases; junction bases outside the gene matches: 20. The CDR3 loop spans 18 amino acids. The CDR3 sequence is CASSRTYNRDRGLSWQYF. In DNA, the CDR3 is TGTGCCAGCAGCCGTACGTATAACCGGGACAGGGGGCTCAGTTGGCAGTATTTT.

This clone appeared a few times. The CDR3 region has the DNA TGTGCCAGCACCCCCTTGGGACAGGGAGAAACTGAAGCTTTCTTT. It is translated as CASTPLGQGETEAFF. The V and J genes are TRBV16 and TRBJ1-1; the match to TRBD1 covers 9 bases. The CDR3 sequence is 15 residues long. The V and J ends lost 7 bases and 5 bases, in that order; junction bases with no gene match: 11. CDR1 and CDR2 from the germline V gene are KGHSY and FQNENV.

The chain joins TRBV7-2 to TRBJ1-1; TRBD1 is a possible D gene (5 bases). Trimming removed 4 bases from V and 1 base from J, with 7 bases in between. The CDR3 runs 13 residues. Germline assignment: CDR1 SGHTA and CDR2 FQGNSA. Here the CDR3 reads CASSYQGNTEAFF. The CDR3 coding sequence is TGTGCCAGCAGCTATCAGGGGAACACTGAAGCTTTCTTT.

The chain has TRBV5-4 and TRBJ2-1; 12 bases map to TRBD2. V dropped 5 bases and J dropped 7; count of bases not matched to a gene: 10. The germline CDR1 and CDR2 sequences are SGHNT and YYREEE (reference sequence). The CDR3 is made up of 16 amino acids. The CDR3 reads CASSFPGLAGINEQFF. The CDR3 coding sequence is TGTGCCAGCAGTTTTCCCGGACTAGCGGGGATAAATGAGCAGTTCTTC.

The V and J genes are TRBV9 and TRBJ1-1; 8 positions match TRBD1. J lost 3 bases, V lost 3 bases, and 7 bases had no gene match. Germline V gene data show CDR1 as SGDLS and CDR2 as YYNGEE. The CDR3 length is 15 residues. CDR3 amino acids: CASSARTGYDTEAFF. The CDR3 coding sequence is TGTGCCAGCAGCGCGCGGACAGGGTACGACACTGAAGCTTTCTTT.

The chain combines TRBV4-3 with TRBJ1-6; 11 bases map to TRBD1. V gave up 5 bases and J gave up 3 bases; unmatched junction bases: 15. The germline CDR1 and CDR2 sequences are LGHNA and YSLEER. This CDR3 comprises 20 residues. The CDR3 sequence is CASSLTTRDRGEFYNSPLHF. CDR3 in DNA: TGCGCCAGCAGCTTAACTACCCGGGACAGGGGGGAATTCTATAATTCACCCCTCCACTTT.

The J gene is TRBJ2-1, the V gene TRBV9, with TRBD2 identical over 11 bases. Germline CDR1 SGDLS, CDR2 YYNGEE. Germline trimming cut 3 bases from V and 7 bases from J; bases unmatched to any gene: 6. The CDR3 sequence is 15 residues long. CDR3 in amino acids: CASSGLAGGLNEQFF. CDR3 nucleotides: TGTGCCAGCAGCGGTTTAGCGGGGGGGCTAAATGAGCAGTTCTTC.

The chain links TRBV6-5 to TRBJ1-2; D is unresolved. Germline-derived CDR1 and CDR2 are MNHEY and SVGAGI. The CDR3 runs 12 residues. Between the trimmed V and J ends, which lost 0 bases and 14 bases, there was a span of 13 bases. The CDR3 region is CASSYSGRPGTF. CDR3 nucleotide sequence: TGTGCCAGCAGTTACTCCGGACGTCCGGGGACCTTC.

This chain joins TRBV6-5 and TRBJ1-1; tentatively, D is TRBD1 (5 bases). Germline V gene lookup returns CDR1 MNHEY and CDR2 SVGAGI. This CDR3 spans 13 amino acids. Trimming left V 4 bases short and J 1 base short, with 7 bases between. The CDR3 protein is CASSSGQNTEAFF. The CDR3 nucleotides are TGTGCCAGCAGTTCTGGACAGAACACTGAAGCTTTCTTT.

The J gene is TRBJ2-2, the V gene TRBV29-1, with 9 bases fitting TRBD1. Germline loops: CDR1 SQVTM, CDR2 ANQGSEA. With V trimmed by 5 bases and J by 5 bases, 3 bases remained unmatched. The CDR3 contains 13 residues. CDR3 nucleotides: TGCAGCGTTACAGGGGGCAAAACCGGGGAGCTGTTTTTT. Protein: CSVTGGKTGELFF.

The V gene is TRBV7-2, the J gene TRBJ1-6; D perhaps matches TRBD1 (5 bases). This CDR3 is built from 14 residues. CDR1 SGHTA and CDR2 FQGNSA come from the germline V gene. Trimming stripped 8 bases from V and 3 bases from J, with 11 bases between. DNA for the CDR3: TGTGCCAGCTGGGGCGGGGGCTATAATTCACCCCTCCACTTT. Translation: CASWGGGYNSPLHF.

The chain combines TRBV5-1 with TRBJ1-4; D ambiguous. Germline values: CDR1 SGHRS, CDR2 YFSETQ. CDR3 length: 14 residues. V shed 5 bases and J shed 7 bases, with 15 bases lying between them. This chain's CDR3 is CASRSGREREKLFF. The DNA for the CDR3 is TGCGCCAGCAGAAGTGGAAGGGAGCGTGAAAAACTGTTTTTT. The entire variable domain, with the rest obtained from reference TRBV5-1 and TRBJ1-4, is as follows: KAGVTQTPRYLIKTRGQQVTLSCSPISGHRSVSWYQQTPGQGLQFLFEYFSETQRNKGNFPGRFSGRQFSNSRSEMNVSTLELGDSALYLCASRSGREREKLFFGSGTQLSVL.

The chain couples TRBV21-1 to TRBJ2-1; the table's D call of TRBD1 was not tested on the DNA. TRBV21-1 is a recognized pseudogene. This CDR3 is 15 amino acids long. CDR3 in DNA: TGTGCCAGCAGTTTCGGACAGGACGACGGTTATGAGCAGTTCTTC. It is translated as CASSFGQDDGYEQFF.

The chain is built from TRBV19 and TRBJ1-5; a weak D match, TRBD1 (5 bases). The germline V gene has CDR1 LNHDA and CDR2 SQIVND (reference sequence). V was clipped by 2 bases and J by 4 bases, with 24 bases between them. There are 19 residues in the CDR3. The chain's CDR3 is CASSILRSWEGSSNQPQHF. The DNA of the CDR3 is TGTGCCAGTAGTATATTGCGGTCCTGGGAGGGGTCGTCAAATCAGCCCCAGCATTTT.

V and J are TRBV4-2 and TRBJ1-5; no reliable D call. The germline V gene encodes CDR1 LGHNA and CDR2 YNFKEQ. The CDR3 contains 14 residues. The V gene lost 1 base and the J gene lost 5 bases, with 9 bases spanning the gap. The CDR3 bases are TGTGCCAGCAGCCAAGGGGCAGTGGATCAGCCCCAGCATTTT. Its translation is CASSQGAVDQPQHF.

The chain combines TRBV5-5 with TRBJ1-1, with D unresolved. Between the trimmed V and J ends, which lost 0 bases and 6 bases, there was a span of 6 bases. The CDR3 consists of 12 residues. Germline V lookup: CDR1 SGHKS, CDR2 YYEKEE (reference sequence). The CDR3 spells CASSLGTPEAFF. The CDR3 DNA is TGTGCCAGCAGCTTGGGTACCCCTGAAGCTTTCTTT.

This clone appeared once. The V call is TRBV3-1 (or the pseudogene TRBV3-2), the J call TRBJ1-5; D not certain. V was pared by 0 bases and J by 7 bases, with 10 bases between. Germline-derived CDR1 and CDR2 are LGHDT and YNNKEL (reference sequence). The CDR3 has 14 amino acids. The CDR3 sequence: CASSQERAKQPQHF. The CDR3 coding sequence is TGTGCCAGCAGCCAAGAACGGGCTAAACAGCCCCAGCATTTT.

This chain uses TRBV29-1 with TRBJ1-1; no clear D gene. The germline gives CDR1 SQVTM, CDR2 ANQGSEA. V lost 3 bases, J lost 1 base, and 21 bases lay in between. The CDR3 has 17 amino acids. CDR3 sequence: CSVEGRLSTLKNTEAFF. The CDR3 nucleotides are TGCAGCGTTGAGGGGAGATTATCAACCCTAAAGAACACTGAAGCTTTCTTT. The variable domain in full, completed from reference TRBV29-1 and TRBJ1-1, reads SAVISQKPSRDICQRGTSLTIQCQVDSQVTMMFWYRQQPGQSLTLIATANQGSEATYESGFVIDKFPISRPNLTFSTLTVSNMSPEDSSIYLCSVEGRLSTLKNTEAFFGQGTRLTVV.

The V and J genes are TRBV20-1 and TRBJ1-3; perhaps TRBD1 as D (6 bases). CDR1 is DFQATT, CDR2 SNEGSKA, per germline (reference sequence). This CDR3 spans 14 amino acids. V was shortened by 3 bases and J by 3 bases, with 12 bases between the two germline ends. As DNA, the CDR3 is TGCAGTGCTAGTAGGACAGAGGTTGGAAACACCATATATTTT. It yields the protein CSASRTEVGNTIYF.

V and J are TRBV9 and TRBJ1-6; a weak D match, TRBD1 (6 bases). The ends were cut back, 5 bases at V and 7 bases at J, with 22 bases in the middle. The CDR3 length is 17 residues. Germline assignment: CDR1 SGDLS and CDR2 YYNGEE. The CDR3 sequence: CASSPQGENFRNSPLHF. The CDR3, as DNA: TGTGCCAGCAGTCCACAGGGAGAAAACTTCCGAAATTCACCCCTCCACTTT. Full variable domain (remainder filled in from reference TRBV9 and TRBJ1-6): DSGVTQTPKHLITATGQRVTLRCSPRSGDLSVYWYQQSLDQGLQFLIQYYNGEERAKGNILERFSAQQFPDLHSELNLSSLELGDSALYFCASSPQGENFRNSPLHFGNGTRLTVT.

In this sample, this clone turned up once. The V gene is TRBV19, the J gene TRBJ1-5; tentatively, D is TRBD1 (5 bases). Germline V gives CDR1 LNHDA, CDR2 SQIVND (reference sequence). V lost 1 base, J lost 3 bases, and 13 bases lay in between. The CDR3 has 16 residues. The DNA of the CDR3 is TGTGCCAGTAGTATAGTCCGACAGAGCTACAATCAGCCCCAGCATTTT. As protein: CASSIVRQSYNQPQHF. Drawing the rest from reference TRBV19 and TRBJ1-5, the complete variable domain is DGGITQSPKYLFRKEGQNVTLSCEQNLNHDAMYWYRQDPGQGLRLIYYSQIVNDFQKGDIAEGYSVSREKKESFPLTVTSAQKNPTAFYLCASSIVRQSYNQPQHFGDGTRLSIL.

CDR3 coding DNA: TGTGCCAGTAGTATTGGGACAGGCAGACTGAATGAGCAGTTCTTC. Protein product: CASSIGTGRLNEQFF. V and J are TRBV19 and TRBJ2-1; 8 bases line up with TRBD1. Germline values: CDR1 LNHDA, CDR2 SQIVND (reference sequence). The V gene end was trimmed by 3 bases and the J gene end by 7 bases; junction bases not matched to a gene: 8. The CDR3 extends over 15 amino acids.